The T cell receptor beta chain described here comes from a study of cytomegalovirus exposure and HLA in healthy donors (dated by TCRdb to about 2017). With regard to the full study: The 500 to 700 repertoires of the first cohort and the 95 to 150 validation repertoires were produced on the same platform, according to a later analysis. The study was designed to test whether signatures of past pathogen exposure could be identified by cataloging public T cell receptors. Besides the first cohort of approximately 670 subjects, a separate validation cohort made up of about 120 different subjects was used. To predict cytomegalovirus infection status, the study combined high-throughput TCR immunosequencing, statistical association of individual TCRs with disease status, and machine learning. Here is what the overall study found, with its caveats: Most TCR sequences were seen in very few donors, while some public TCRs were found in many individuals. The classifier was reported to diagnose cytomegalovirus status with high specificity and sensitivity in both the original and validation cohorts. A later analysis found that TCRs clustered in the first cohort also tended to co-occur in the 100 to 150 validation repertoires, with approximately 95% of cluster scores above 0. The validation cohort had no HLA typing available for a later analysis, so co-occurrence within that cohort was assessed over all 130 or so repertoires. A total of fewer than 200 TCR beta chains were listed by the study as associated with cytomegalovirus. The authors suggested that the approach could potentially be generalized to other disease states and immunological phenotypes. In vitro tests confirmed that three of the cytomegalovirus-associated TCR beta chains recognize cytomegalovirus antigens.

Of note for this clone: There is no known antigen for this receptor. It has no much larger one-base neighbor in the sample; base qualities were not kept.

The library was built by means of the immunoSEQ multiplex PCR assay. The paper's data handling went like this. A statistical classification framework was developed to diagnose cytomegalovirus status using the catalog of TCR beta chain sequences. This is the immuneACCESS table as TCRdb keeps it, with only in-frame sequences that have V and J called. A part of the clones is gone; compared with another copy, unresolved V genes explain less than half, and the rest is unexplained. V, J and clone size were drawn from that table, and D and trimming were deduced from the DNA. This sample is represented by 150,000 or so clones; about 95% of them were singletons. Together, the top ten hold less than 2% of the sample. Donors formed part of the validation cohort, which comprised 120 subjects and was distinct from the first cohort of over 500 subjects. The CDR3 goes from the cysteine to the phenylalanine over 16 residues. Only the CDR3 portion is preserved as DNA: 48 bases, with reading frame beginning at the first base. For CDR1 and CDR2, the germline V gene lists SGHDN and FVKESK. Trimming takes 4 bases off V and 2 bases off J; junction bases not matched to a gene: 2.

This TCR derives from a man aged 18 to 35 in good health and CMV-seropositive. Recombination connected TRBV14 to TRBJ2-3; TRBD2 lines up with 14 middle nucleotides. The sequencing input was PBMCs. DNA sequence: TGTGCCAGCAGCCGACTAGCGGGAGGGATCACAGATACGCAGTATTTT. It codes for CASSRLAGGITDTQYF.